This is a list of T cell receptor beta chains from one sample in a study of T-cell memory formation after mild COVID-19. TCRdb reprocessed the 5' RACE reads with MiXCR, giving one entry per CDR3 protein. In the table there are roughly 190,000 distinct CDR3 sequences, about 27% of which are singletons. Sequenced material: PBMCs or a T cell subset sorted from them (not recorded which). These receptors were taken from an adult woman who had mild COVID-19 (a few samples of this study predate the infection). Cell type and time point are not known. The CDR3 runs from the conserved cysteine through the conserved F or W. The order of the fields is CDR3 DNA, CDR3 protein, J gene, D gene, clone size, V gene. A D gene is named only where the DNA matches it firmly. The size of a clone is reported for some rows only, either as once, few or many, or as a class for expanded clones.

TGTGCCAGCAGCCCTGGGCGTTTATCAGGCCTCACAGATACGCAGTATTTT	CASSPGRLSGLTDTQYF	TRBJ2-3	-	-	TRBV5-5
TGTGCCAGCAGCGCACAACAGGAGAACACTGAAGCTTTCTTT	CASSAQQENTEAFF	TRBJ1-1	-	few	TRBV7-9
TGCGCCAGCAGCTTACGGACAGGGAGCCCAGATACGCAGTATTTT	CASSLRTGSPDTQYF	TRBJ2-3	TRBD1	once	TRBV4-1
TGTGCCAGCAGATCAACAGGGAACTTGAAGACCCAGTACTTC	CASRSTGNLKTQYF	TRBJ2-5	-	-	TRBV12-3/TRBV12-4
TGTGCCAGCAGCTTAGAAACAGGGGCAAATCAGCCCCAGCATTTT	CASSLETGANQPQHF	TRBJ1-5	TRBD1	many	TRBV7-9
TGCAGCGTTGAAGATCTCACACAAGAGACCCAGTACTTC	CSVEDLTQETQYF	TRBJ2-5	-	few	TRBV29-1
TGCAGTGCTAGAATAGGTTCCTACGAGCAGTACTTC	CSARIGSYEQYF	TRBJ2-7	-	-	TRBV20-1
TGCGCCAGCAGTTTTTACTCCGGGACGGCCAGCTCTGGGGCCAACGTCCTGACTTTC	CASSFYSGTASSGANVLTF	TRBJ2-6	-	-	TRBV5-1
TGTGCCAGCAGCTTAAGACGGACCGAGAACAATGAGCAGTTCTTC	CASSLRRTENNEQFF	TRBJ2-1	-	many	TRBV7-2
TGTGCCAGCAGCGAGGACTGGGAGGAAGGCTACACCTTC	CASSEDWEEGYTF	TRBJ1-2	-	-	TRBV7-2
TGTGCCAGCGCCCGTAACGGCGCTGGGGAGCAGTACTTC	CASARNGAGEQYF	TRBJ2-7	-	few	TRBV5-5
TGTGCCAGCAGTACGTGGACTAGCGGGATTTTCGAGAACACCGGGGAGCTGTTTTTT	CASSTWTSGIFENTGELFF	TRBJ2-2	TRBD2	-	TRBV28
TGTGCCAGCACCCCAGGCCCTAATCAGCCCCAGCATTTT	CASTPGPNQPQHF	TRBJ1-5	-	-	TRBV27
TGTGCCAGCAGCGTAGCTCGGACAGGCTCCTATAATTCACCCCTCCACTTT	CASSVARTGSYNSPLHF	TRBJ1-6	TRBD1	-	TRBV9
TGTGCCACCAGCAGTAGTCAGGGAGTAGGGCCTATCGCCATGGGGACCCAGTACTTC	CATSSSQGVGPIAMGTQYF	TRBJ2-5	-	once	TRBV15
TGTGCCAGCAGAACAGGGTCGGCTGGGGCCAACGTCCTGACTTTC	CASRTGSAGANVLTF	TRBJ2-6	-	few	TRBV2
TGCAGCCCACCCTTAGAAGGGAATTGGGGTGAAGCTTTCTTT	CSPPLEGNWGEAFF	TRBJ1-1	-	-	TRBV29-1
TGTGCCAGCAGCGCGGGACAGCCCAGTGTGACCCAGTACTTC	CASSAGQPSVTQYF	TRBJ2-5	-	-	TRBV5-6
TGCAGCGTAAGGGACTTGAACTCCTACGAGCAGTACTTC	CSVRDLNSYEQYF	TRBJ2-7	-	-	TRBV29-1
TGTGCCAGCAGCTTAAATTCCGGGGGAGAGACCCAGTACTTC	CASSLNSGGETQYF	TRBJ2-5	-	-	TRBV7-3
TGTGCCAGCAGCTTGAGCCCCGACTACAATGAGCAGTTCTTC	CASSLSPDYNEQFF	TRBJ2-1	-	-	TRBV7-3
TGTGCCACCAGCAGCACAGGGTTGGGTGACTATGGCTACACCTTC	CATSSTGLGDYGYTF	TRBJ1-2	-	-	TRBV15
TGTGCCTGGAGCGTGTCTGGGGGACGAGAGACCCAGTACTTC	CAWSVSGGRETQYF	TRBJ2-5	-	few	TRBV30
TGTGCCAGCAGTGCTGACAGGATTACCGAAAAACTGTTTTTT	CASSADRITEKLFF	TRBJ1-4	-	few	TRBV6-1
TGCAGCGCACGACACAGCCCGGAGACCCAGTACTTC	CSARHSPETQYF	TRBJ2-5	-	few	TRBV29-1
TGTGCCAGCAGCTTATCCCCAGAAAACACCATATATTTT	CASSLSPENTIYF	TRBJ1-3	-	few	TRBV7-2
TGTGCCAGCAGCCCTCCATTTAGGGCTCCCGAGAGTAATGAAAAACTGTTTTTT	CASSPPFRAPESNEKLFF	TRBJ1-4	-	-	TRBV7-8
TGCGCCAGCAGCCCATCAGACAGTAGCAATCAGCCCCAGCATTTT	CASSPSDSSNQPQHF	TRBJ1-5	-	-	TRBV5-1
TGTGCCAGCAGCTTGGTGGGAGATACGCAGTATTTT	CASSLVGDTQYF	TRBJ2-3	-	few	TRBV5-6
TGTGCCAGCAGTAATAAAAAGGGAATCTGGCAAGAGACCCAGTACTTC	CASSNKKGIWQETQYF	TRBJ2-5	-	-	TRBV12-3/TRBV12-4
TGTGCCAGCAGTTTAACCCAGGGGAACACAGATACGCAGTATTTT	CASSLTQGNTDTQYF	TRBJ2-3	-	-	TRBV12-3/TRBV12-4
TGTGCCAGCAGATGGCAGGGGGGGACGGACGAGCAGTACTTC	CASRWQGGTDEQYF	TRBJ2-7	-	few	TRBV27
TGTGCCAGCAGCCCGCCGTGGGAGACCCAGTACTTC	CASSPPWETQYF	TRBJ2-5	-	many	TRBV12-3/TRBV12-4
TGCAGCGCTCACAGGGGGCGCGGGTACGAGCAGTACTTC	CSAHRGRGYEQYF	TRBJ2-7	TRBD1	few	TRBV29-1
TGTGCCAGCAGTCAATCCAGGGGGCCCTATGGCTACACCTTC	CASSQSRGPYGYTF	TRBJ1-2	TRBD1	-	TRBV6-5
TGTGCCAGCAGCGCGCAAAACCCGCTAGCAGATACGCAGTATTTT	CASSAQNPLADTQYF	TRBJ2-3	-	few	TRBV7-2